The clone carrying this T cell receptor (beta chain) was observed at least ten times. MiXCR, applied by TCRdb to the 5' RACE reads, yields one record per CDR3 protein. The table includes hundreds of thousands of distinct CDR3 sequences, 17% detected once. The source of the sample is a study of T cells after yellow fever vaccination. This CDR3 is built from 9 residues. Trimming stripped 2 bases from V and 10 bases from J, with 0 bases between. The V gene is TRBV23-1, the J gene TRBJ1-5; no definite D call. TRBV23-1 is assigned to the ORF class and has an uncertain function. This receptor was identified in a man aged 18 to 35 who received the YFV17D yellow fever vaccine. Sequenced material: PBMCs, taken 5 days after the first yellow fever vaccination. The CDR3 DNA reads as TGCGCCAGCAGTCAACCCCAGCATTTT. Its translation: CASSQPQHF.